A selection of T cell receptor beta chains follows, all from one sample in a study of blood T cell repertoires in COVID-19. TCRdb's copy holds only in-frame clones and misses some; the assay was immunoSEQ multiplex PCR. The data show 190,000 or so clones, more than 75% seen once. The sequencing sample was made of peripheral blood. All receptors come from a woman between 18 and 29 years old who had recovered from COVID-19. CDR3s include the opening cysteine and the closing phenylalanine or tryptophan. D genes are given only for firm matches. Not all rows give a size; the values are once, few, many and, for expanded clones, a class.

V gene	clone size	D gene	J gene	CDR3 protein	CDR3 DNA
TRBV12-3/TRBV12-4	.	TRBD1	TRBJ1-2	CASSFDRDYGYTF	TGTGCCAGCAGTTTCGACAGGGACTATGGCTACACCTTC
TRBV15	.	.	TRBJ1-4	CATSRDLSKGEDEKLFF	TGTGCCACCAGCAGAGATCTTTCAAAGGGAGAGGATGAAAAACTGTTTTTT
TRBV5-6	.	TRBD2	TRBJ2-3	CASSSEVRGGWDTQYF	TGTGCCAGCAGCTCAGAGGTGCGGGGGGGCTGGGATACGCAGTATTTT
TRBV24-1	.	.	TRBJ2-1	CATSQGLTLGWGHNEQFF	TGTGCCACCAGTCAGGGGCTCACCCTGGGGTGGGGTCACAATGAGCAGTTCTTC
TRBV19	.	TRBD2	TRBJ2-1	CASSITLAGVSYNEQFF	TGTGCCAGTAGTATAACGCTAGCGGGAGTATCCTACAATGAGCAGTTCTTC
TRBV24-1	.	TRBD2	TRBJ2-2	CATSDRTPVAGTQPGELFF	TGTGCCACCAGTGATCGGACGCCCGTAGCGGGTACCCAACCGGGGGAGCTGTTTTTT
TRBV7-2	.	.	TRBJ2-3	CASSLRTTTDTQYF	TGTGCCAGCAGCTTAAGGACTACGACAGATACGCAGTATTTT
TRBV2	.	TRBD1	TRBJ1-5	CASRPGQFSNQPQHF	TGTGCCAGCCGACCGGGACAGTTTAGCAATCAGCCCCAGCATTTT
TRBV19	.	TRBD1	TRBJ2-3	CASTMGQNLLTDTQYF	TGTGCCAGTACCATGGGACAGAACCTGCTCACAGATACGCAGTATTTT
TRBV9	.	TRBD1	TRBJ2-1	CASSVGTGSNNEQFF	TGTGCCAGCAGCGTGGGGACAGGGTCGAACAATGAGCAGTTCTTC
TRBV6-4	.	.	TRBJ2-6	CASSDANSGANVLTF	TGTGCCAGCAGTGACGCGAACTCTGGGGCCAACGTCCTGACTTTC
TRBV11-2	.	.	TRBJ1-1	CASSLSLGRMNTEAFF	TGTGCCAGCAGCTTATCTTTAGGGAGAATGAACACTGAAGCTTTCTTT
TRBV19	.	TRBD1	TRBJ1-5	CASSTRTGGGQPQHF	TGTGCCAGTAGTACCCGAACAGGGGGCGGCCAGCCCCAGCATTTT
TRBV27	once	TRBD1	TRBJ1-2	CASSPLQGAVNYGYTF	TGTGCCAGCAGTCCGCTACAGGGGGCCGTAAACTATGGCTACACCTTC
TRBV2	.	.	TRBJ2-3	CASSDKGLGTDTQYF	TGTGCCAGCAGTGATAAGGGGTTGGGAACAGATACGCAGTATTTT
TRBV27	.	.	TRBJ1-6	CASSFLVLNSPLHF	TGTGCCAGCAGTTTCCTCGTTTTAAATTCACCCCTCCACTTT
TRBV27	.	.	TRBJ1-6	CASRSGLKNSPLHF	TGTGCCAGCAGATCAGGGTTGAAAAATTCACCCCTCCACTTT
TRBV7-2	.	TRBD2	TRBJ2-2	CASSVKGLAGGTNTGELFF	TGTGCCAGCAGCGTTAAGGGGTTAGCGGGGGGCACGAACACCGGGGAGCTGTTTTTT
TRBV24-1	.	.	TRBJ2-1	CATSDLYRGQSEQFF	TGTGCCACCAGTGATTTGTATAGGGGTCAGAGTGAGCAGTTCTTC
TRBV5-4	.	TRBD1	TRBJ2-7	CASSPGDRAYEQYF	TGTGCCAGCAGCCCTGGGGACAGGGCCTACGAGCAGTACTTC
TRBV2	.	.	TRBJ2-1	CARGGHNEQFF	TGTGCCAGGGGAGGACACAATGAGCAGTTCTTC
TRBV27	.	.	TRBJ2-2	CASSSISENTGELFF	TGTGCCAGCAGTTCCATCAGTGAGAACACCGGGGAGCTGTTTTTT
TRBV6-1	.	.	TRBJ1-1	CASSESQEAFF	TGTGCCAGCAGTGAATCGCAGGAAGCTTTCTTT
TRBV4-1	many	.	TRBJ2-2	CASSQEMGVGTYAGELFF	TGCGCCAGCAGCCAAGAGATGGGAGTAGGGACATACGCCGGGGAGCTGTTTTTT
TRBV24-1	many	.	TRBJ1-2	CATSEGRGANYGYTF	TGTGCCACCAGTGAAGGTCGGGGAGCTAACTATGGCTACACCTTC
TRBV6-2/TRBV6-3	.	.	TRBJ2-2	CASSYSHPAENTGELFF	TGTGCCAGCAGTTACTCCCATCCTGCAGAGAACACCGGGGAGCTGTTTTTT
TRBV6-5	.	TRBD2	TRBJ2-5	CASWRGGNQETQYF	TGTGCCAGCTGGCGCGGGGGGAACCAAGAGACCCAGTACTTC